This is a list of T cell receptor beta chains from one sample in a study of CXCR3-negative and CXCR3-positive naive CD8 T cells. TCRdb reprocessed the 5' RACE reads and keeps a single row for each CDR3 protein, giving no DNA. The sample table includes about 120,000 distinct CDR3 sequences. The sequencing input was naive CXCR3- CD8+ T cells from blood. These receptors all come from a human donor in good health. Some clones in this sample may be carry-over from other donors' samples. Both conserved end residues are part of each CDR3. Fields, in order: J gene, V gene, CDR3 protein.

TRBJ1-2 | TRBV28 | CASSFLGQRYGYTF
TRBJ1-2 | TRBV9 | CASSVPKTGEDYGYTF
TRBJ1-1 | TRBV5-5 | CASSPRGAEAFF
TRBJ2-4 | TRBV12-3/TRBV12-4 | CASSLGVAKNIQYF
TRBJ1-5 | TRBV28 | CASSPSQRYNQPQHF
TRBJ2-1 | TRBV2 | CASRPGPTYNEQFF
TRBJ1-5 | TRBV12-3/TRBV12-4 | CASSLGPTDSNQPQHF
TRBJ2-1 | TRBV19 | CAAKPRGTYNEQFF
TRBJ2-7 | TRBV7-9 | CASSMPGQGAYEQYF
TRBJ2-1 | TRBV6-5 | CASLSGGEQFF
TRBJ2-2 | TRBV20-1 | CSARVFEDTGELFF
TRBJ2-1 | TRBV6-5 | CASRPSPSGGYNEQFF